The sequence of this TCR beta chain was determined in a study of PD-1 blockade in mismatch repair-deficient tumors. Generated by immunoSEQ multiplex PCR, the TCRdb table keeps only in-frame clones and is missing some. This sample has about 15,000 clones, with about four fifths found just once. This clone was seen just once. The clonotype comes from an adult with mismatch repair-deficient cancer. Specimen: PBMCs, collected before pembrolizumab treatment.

Written as DNA, the CDR3 is TGTGCCAGCAGTTCAACAGCGGGAAGGGGAACAGATACGCAGTATTTT. Translation: CASSSTAGRGTDTQYF. The chain is built from TRBV6-5 and TRBJ2-3; 7 bases align to TRBD2. This CDR3 contains 16 residues. Germline V lookup: CDR1 MNHEY, CDR2 SVGAGI. With 4 bases clipped from V and 3 bases from J, the junction kept 10 bases outside the gene matches.